Listed below are T cell receptor beta chains from one sample, sequenced in a study of radiation and T cells in renal cell carcinoma. Assay: immunoSEQ multiplex PCR; the TCRdb copy retains only in-frame clones and omits some. The top ten clones hold roughly 4% of a sample with approximately 140,000 clones, about 87% of them seen once. The sequenced sample was blood, obtained from a patient whose treatment included radiotherapy and nephrectomy. These receptors came from a woman aged 70-85 years with renal cell carcinoma. The CDR3 runs from the conserved cysteine through the conserved F or W. D genes are given only for firm matches. Size is omitted from some rows. Given values are once, few, many or a class for expanded clones.

v_gene	d_gene	abundance	j_gene	CDR3aa	CDR3nt
TRBV15	-	-	TRBJ2-2	CATSEGGQNTGELFF	TGTGCCACCAGCGAGGGGGGACAAAACACCGGGGAGCTGTTTTTT
TRBV7-9	TRBD1	once	TRBJ2-2	CASSFYGSGQVNTGELFF	TGTGCCAGCAGCTTCTATGGGTCGGGACAGGTAAACACCGGGGAGCTGTTTTTT
TRBV6-5	TRBD2	-	TRBJ2-3	CASSYKRGDTQYF	TGTGCCAGCAGTTATAAGCGGGGAGATACGCAGTATTTT
TRBV7-2	-	once	TRBJ1-1	CASSLLSSNTEAFF	TGTGCCAGCAGCTTATTATCCAGTAACACTGAAGCTTTCTTT
TRBV30	-	-	TRBJ1-2	CAWWDWYGYTF	TGTGCCTGGTGGGATTGGTATGGCTACACCTTC
TRBV19	-	-	TRBJ1-1	CASSIDSGRDAFF	TGTGCCAGTAGTATAGATTCAGGGAGAGATGCTTTCTTT
TRBV11-3	-	-	TRBJ2-4	CASSGWVENIQYF	TGTGCCAGCAGCGGCTGGGTCGAAAACATTCAGTACTTC
TRBV5-4	TRBD1	-	TRBJ2-3	CASSPPGTGEADTQYF	TGTGCCAGCAGTCCTCCGGGGACAGGGGAGGCCGATACGCAGTATTTT
TRBV28	-	once	TRBJ1-2	CASSYGFSYGYTF	TGTGCCAGCAGTTACGGGTTCAGCTATGGCTACACCTTC
TRBV2	TRBD2	-	TRBJ2-3	CASSEFSGGTDTQYF	TGTGCCAGCAGTGAATTTAGCGGGGGCACAGATACGCAGTATTTT
TRBV6-5	-	-	TRBJ2-2	CASSPHDTGELFF	TGTGCCAGCAGCCCCCACGACACCGGGGAGCTGTTTTTT
TRBV6-5	-	-	TRBJ2-7	CASSPLYEQYF	TGTGCCAGCAGTCCCCTCTACGAGCAGTACTTC
TRBV4-3	TRBD1	-	TRBJ1-2	CASSAQGGYGYTF	TGCGCCAGCAGCGCCCAGGGGGGCTATGGCTACACCTTC
TRBV28	-	-	TRBJ2-1	CASSLRFSYNEQFF	TGTGCCAGCAGTCTCAGGTTCTCCTACAATGAGCAGTTCTTC
TRBV19	-	-	TRBJ1-1	CASSIEGTEFGEAFF	TGTGCCAGTAGTATAGAGGGGACGGAATTCGGGGAAGCTTTCTTT
TRBV4-3	-	-	TRBJ1-5	CASSQDGGSSNQPQHF	TGCGCCAGCAGCCAAGACGGGGGATCTAGCAATCAGCCCCAGCATTTT
TRBV4-3	-	-	TRBJ1-1	CASSQVTGGAEAFF	TGCGCCAGCAGCCAAGTAACGGGAGGGGCTGAAGCTTTCTTT
TRBV5-1	TRBD1	-	TRBJ2-2	CASEDRGATATGELFF	TGCGCCAGCGAGGACAGGGGCGCGACGGCCACCGGGGAGCTGTTTTTT
TRBV27	-	-	TRBJ2-1	CASSLSETYNEQFF	TGTGCCAGCAGCCTATCTGAAACCTACAATGAGCAGTTCTTC
TRBV5-4	-	-	TRBJ2-7	CASSSNYEQYF	TGTGCCAGCAGCTCCAACTACGAGCAGTACTTC
TRBV4-1	-	-	TRBJ1-2	CASSQETAYGYTF	TGCGCCAGCAGCCAAGAGACAGCCTATGGCTACACCTTC
TRBV5-6	-	few	TRBJ1-2	CASSSGPRPGYTF	TGTGCCAGCAGCTCGGGTCCCCGGCCTGGCTACACCTTC
TRBV27	-	-	TRBJ2-7	CASSLGGRRSSYEQYF	TGTGCCAGCAGTTTAGGAGGCAGGCGTTCCTCCTACGAGCAGTACTTC
TRBV9	-	-	TRBJ2-5	CASSGTGIETQYF	TGTGCCAGCAGCGGAACAGGGATAGAGACCCAGTACTTC